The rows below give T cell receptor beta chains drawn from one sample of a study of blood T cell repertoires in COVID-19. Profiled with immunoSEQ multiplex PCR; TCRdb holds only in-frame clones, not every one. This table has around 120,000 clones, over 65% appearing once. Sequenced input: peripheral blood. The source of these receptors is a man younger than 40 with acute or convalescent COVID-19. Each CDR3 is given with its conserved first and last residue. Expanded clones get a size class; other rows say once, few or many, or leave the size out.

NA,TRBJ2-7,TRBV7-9,CASSHRDRVHEQYF
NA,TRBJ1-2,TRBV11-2,CASSLRGGGYTF
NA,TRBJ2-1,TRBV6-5,CASSYSTSGYNEQFF
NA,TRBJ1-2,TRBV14,CASSPAAGLSYGYTF
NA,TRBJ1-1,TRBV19,CASSRDRGNTEAFF
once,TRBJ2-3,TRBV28,CASSRLEREWDTQYF
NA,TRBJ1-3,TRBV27,CASSLSAALSGNTIYF
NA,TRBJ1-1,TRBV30,CAGQGNTEAFF
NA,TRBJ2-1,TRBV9,CASSPGQREYNEQFF
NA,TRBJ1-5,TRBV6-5,CASSYSRMEPQHF
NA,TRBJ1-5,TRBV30,CAWTSGQSNQPQHF
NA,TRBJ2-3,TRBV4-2,CASSPQDRGTDTQYF
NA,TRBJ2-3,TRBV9,CASTPWRESTDTQYF
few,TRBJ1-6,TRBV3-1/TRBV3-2,CASSQVWDRRSPLHF
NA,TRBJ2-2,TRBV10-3,CAISEGGPNTGELFF
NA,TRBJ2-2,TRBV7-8,CASSRLFSSGGELFF
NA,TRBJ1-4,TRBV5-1,CASSFSGTGKEKLFF
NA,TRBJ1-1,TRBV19,CASSIKRGITEAFF
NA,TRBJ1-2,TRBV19,CASSILGQAGGYTF
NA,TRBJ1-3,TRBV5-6,CASSSSLSGNTIYF